This T cell receptor beta chain originates from a study of blood T cells in healthy people across ages (dated by TCRdb to 2014 to 2015). In the study overall: In model experiments, roughly one uniquely barcoded TCR beta cDNA molecule per two T cells was captured by template switching. Donors were grouped into four age groups: young (average 16 years), middle-aged (under 40), aged (62) and long-lived (approximately 78). The study measured age-related changes in TCR beta repertoire diversity using deep sequencing normalized with unique cDNA molecular identifiers. To avoid experimental bias, donors of different ages were randomly spread across the sequencing lanes. Two additional independent replicas of 1 million unique cDNA reads from the same blood draw were analyzed for two donors (one aged 18 to 30 and one aged 80 or older).

The CDR3 has 13 amino acids, counting the end cysteine and phenylalanine. CDR3 DNA only is kept here, 39 bases in frame from base 1. Trimming takes 1 base off V and 11 bases off J; junction bases not matched to a gene: 5. CDR1 and CDR2 are read off the germline V gene (reference sequence) as SEHNR and FQNEAQ. Systemically healthy Caucasian individuals from Russia, roughly 40 in total and aged about 6 to 100 years, were included as donors. About 9.8 milliliters of peripheral blood were drawn from each donor into EDTA-treated Vacutainer tubes. Ficoll-Paque density-gradient centrifugation was used to isolate PBMCs, with at least 6.5 million per sample. Total RNA, at least 6 micrograms per sample, was extracted from PBMCs with Trizol reagent. Naive CD45RAhigh/CD27high T cell percentages were measured by flow cytometry on a PBMC aliquot from every donor. What the research found in general, with its limitations: Estimates of total diversity based on one million sequenced T cells were regarded as lower bounds and as underestimates. As age increased, observed TCR beta diversity per million T cells dropped in a roughly linear way, and a significant reduction was already evident by age about 40. Donor CMV infection status was unknown, potentially confounding age-related changes in expanded clonotypes. There was a strong correlation between observed TCR beta diversity and the percentage of naive T cells measured by flow cytometry. The long-lived group showed more naive CD4+ T cells, fewer expanded clones and increased TCR diversity than the aged group, suggesting age selection. Because profiling used bulk unsorted PBMCs, naive and antigen-experienced compartments could not be compared conclusively.

The library came from 5' RACE. The instrument given in TCRdb is Illumina HiSeq 2500. A second PCR of about 6 to 12 cycles was run with a J-beta primer mix and a sample-barcoded 5' primer. Each TCR beta cDNA molecule received a unique molecular identifier from a template-switch 5' adaptor carrying 12 random nucleotides. Each sample yielded at least 3 million CDR3-containing paired-end reads. First-strand cDNA synthesis was performed from all RNA using the Mint cDNA synthesis kit, with priming by a TRBC-specific oligonucleotide. All cDNA was treated with uracil-DNA glycosylase and then went through a first 18-cycle PCR with the universal primers M1SS and BC2_uni_R. The original methods were these. Each sample was normalized by randomly selecting 1 million high-quality reads, each carrying a distinct molecular identifier. Reads sharing molecular identifiers were discarded rather than binned into consensus sequences. CDR3 identification, clonotype clustering and error correction used MiTCR with a Q25 quality threshold and the strictest error-elimination algorithm. A nonparametric unseen species model with Euler transformation was used to estimate a lower bound on total TCR beta diversity. Clones were called with MiXCR by TCRdb after fastp trimmed the public reads at Q25, and only in-frame beta chains were retained. A single entry per CDR3 protein holds the most common genes and DNA from its merged rows. TCRdb, not the authors, supplied the V and J calls. This sample is represented by 600,000 to 800,000 distinct CDR3 sequences; 45% to 60% of them were singletons. The leading ten clones occupy roughly 12% of the sample.

Note on this clonotype: Which antigen it targets is not known. Qualities for individual bases were not recorded, and no much larger clone is one base off.

This clonotype was sampled from an elderly woman in good health. Sequences were obtained from blood. This receptor chain uses TRBV7-9 and TRBJ1-1, and TRBD1 aligns with 9 junction nucleotides. The CDR3 here reads CASSLVGQGMAFF. The DNA is as follows: TGTGCCAGCAGCTTAGTCGGACAGGGGATGGCTTTCTTT.